Listed below are T cell receptor beta chains from one sample, sequenced in a study of blood T cell repertoires in COVID-19. Sequencing used immunoSEQ multiplex PCR; TCRdb keeps in-frame clones, though not all of them. The sample carries about 75,000 clones, almost 90% recorded once. Sequenced: peripheral blood. Receptors originate from a human donor in a cohort sampled during active COVID-19. Both conserved end residues are part of each CDR3. The order of the fields is J gene, V gene, CDR3 protein.

J gene: TRBJ1-2; V gene: TRBV10-3; CDR3 protein: CAISGGEGQNYGYTF
J gene: TRBJ2-7; V gene: TRBV7-9; CDR3 protein: CASSPDWDYEQYF
J gene: TRBJ1-3; V gene: TRBV6-6; CDR3 protein: CASSLQGNTIYF
J gene: TRBJ2-3; V gene: TRBV11-2; CDR3 protein: CASSLRAGTPSTDTQYF
J gene: TRBJ2-3; V gene: TRBV6-5; CDR3 protein: CASSKSSGGTDTQYF
J gene: TRBJ2-5; V gene: TRBV7-2; CDR3 protein: CASSLVGGDGQETQYF
J gene: TRBJ2-7; V gene: TRBV12-5; CDR3 protein: CASGRSGTGPYEQYF
J gene: TRBJ2-2; V gene: TRBV19; CDR3 protein: CASSTSGGANGELFF
J gene: TRBJ1-5; V gene: TRBV7-8; CDR3 protein: CASSKDSLNQPQHF
J gene: TRBJ1-4; V gene: TRBV5-8; CDR3 protein: CASSNGATNEKLFF
J gene: TRBJ1-5; V gene: TRBV5-1; CDR3 protein: CASSSGETGQPQHF
J gene: TRBJ1-3; V gene: TRBV4-3; CDR3 protein: CASSRGQGRYSGNTIYF
J gene: TRBJ2-7; V gene: TRBV27; CDR3 protein: CASGTGYEQYF
J gene: TRBJ2-7; V gene: TRBV6-2/TRBV6-3; CDR3 protein: CASSYGGGRYEQYF
J gene: TRBJ1-3; V gene: TRBV18; CDR3 protein: CASSLQGSGNTIYF
J gene: TRBJ1-4; V gene: TRBV6-6; CDR3 protein: CASSSRSNEKLFF
J gene: TRBJ2-5; V gene: TRBV7-9; CDR3 protein: CASSFPDRQETQYF
J gene: TRBJ1-1; V gene: TRBV12-2; CDR3 protein: CASRSPLRGGNTEAFF
J gene: TRBJ2-7; V gene: TRBV11-2; CDR3 protein: CASIKGTVDYSYEQYF
J gene: TRBJ2-2; V gene: TRBV19; CDR3 protein: CASKEVGGELFF
J gene: TRBJ2-2; V gene: TRBV4-3; CDR3 protein: CASSWLAGAGELFF
J gene: TRBJ2-7; V gene: TRBV6-2/TRBV6-3; CDR3 protein: CASSTQSYEQYF
J gene: TRBJ2-7; V gene: TRBV19; CDR3 protein: CASSIWYLAGASYEQYF
J gene: TRBJ1-4; V gene: TRBV7-2; CDR3 protein: CASSPTGSANEKLFF
J gene: TRBJ2-1; V gene: TRBV5-1; CDR3 protein: CASSFSGSPANEQFF
J gene: TRBJ1-5; V gene: TRBV27; CDR3 protein: CASSSNPTPYRAGNQPQHF
J gene: TRBJ1-3; V gene: TRBV19; CDR3 protein: CASSGVETGNTIYF
J gene: TRBJ2-5; V gene: TRBV11-1; CDR3 protein: CASSLGGTAQETQYF
J gene: TRBJ2-1; V gene: TRBV5-4; CDR3 protein: CASSLMRVDEQFF
J gene: TRBJ1-2; V gene: TRBV4-3; CDR3 protein: CASSQDWAAYGYTF
J gene: TRBJ2-7; V gene: TRBV27; CDR3 protein: CASRGPAYEQYF
J gene: TRBJ1-1; V gene: TRBV19; CDR3 protein: CASGRQGSNTEAFF
J gene: TRBJ2-1; V gene: TRBV7-6; CDR3 protein: CASSLVTSGALTYNEQFF